The source of this TCR beta chain is a study of T cells in Graves' hyperthyroidism and ophthalmopathy. The CDR3 regions of TCR beta were amplified from RNA transcripts. HTBI primers were the set used in a first-round RT-PCR of the TCR CDR3. TCRdb reprocessed the multiplex PCR reads via MiXCR and lists one record per CDR3 protein. The sample carries about 740,000 distinct CDR3 sequences, 13% to 15% recorded once. Trimming removed 4 bases at V and 4 bases at J, with 26 bases between. The CDR3 has 18 amino acids. Germline-derived CDR1 and CDR2 are SQVTM and ANQGSEA. The sample comprised blood. V is TRBV29-1 and J is TRBJ1-5; weak D call: TRBD1 (6 bases). The receptor was derived from a woman between 18 and 30 years old with Graves' hyperthyroidism. The CDR3 is CSVAKSIKSGRGNQPQHF. CDR3 nucleotide sequence: TGCAGCGTTGCTAAGAGTATAAAATCCGGCAGGGGAAATCAGCCCCAGCATTTT. The complete variable domain, with remaining parts taken from reference TRBV29-1 and TRBJ1-5, reads SAVISQKPSRDICQRGTSLTIQCQVDSQVTMMFWYRQQPGQSLTLIATANQGSEATYESGFVIDKFPISRPNLTFSTLTVSNMSPEDSSIYLCSVAKSIKSGRGNQPQHFGDGTRLSIL.